This TCR beta chain was retrieved from a study of regulatory T cells in long-lasting Graves disease. Broader study findings: Limited samples may have lowered accuracy.

Both iRepertoire HTBI primers and Arm-PCR of CDR3 regions were used to build the TCR beta libraries. From the multiplex PCR reads, TCRdb called clonotypes with MiXCR, one entry per CDR3 protein. Of a few hundred thousand distinct CDR3 sequences in the sample, about 11% were seen once. The time point here: newly diagnosed GD, antithyroid drugs for less than 3 months. PBMC RNA served as the TCR library source. The V end lost 6 bases, the J end lost 7 bases, and 7 bases lay between the germline ends. The V gene's germline CDR1 is MNHEY and CDR2 SMNVEV (reference sequence). This CDR3 is built from 11 residues. This clonotype was picked up many times. Its cognate antigen is unknown. The same sample was also studied in work on T cells in Graves' hyperthyroidism and ophthalmopathy.

The chain couples TRBV27 to TRBJ2-1; D is unresolved. The TCR comes from a woman younger than 35 with Graves disease. The material sequenced was peripheral blood mononuclear cells (PBMCs), taken at new diagnosis, from a patient treated with antithyroid drugs. The chain's CDR3 is CASSRWNEQFF. CDR3 coding DNA: TGTGCCAGCAGCCGGTGGAATGAGCAGTTCTTC.